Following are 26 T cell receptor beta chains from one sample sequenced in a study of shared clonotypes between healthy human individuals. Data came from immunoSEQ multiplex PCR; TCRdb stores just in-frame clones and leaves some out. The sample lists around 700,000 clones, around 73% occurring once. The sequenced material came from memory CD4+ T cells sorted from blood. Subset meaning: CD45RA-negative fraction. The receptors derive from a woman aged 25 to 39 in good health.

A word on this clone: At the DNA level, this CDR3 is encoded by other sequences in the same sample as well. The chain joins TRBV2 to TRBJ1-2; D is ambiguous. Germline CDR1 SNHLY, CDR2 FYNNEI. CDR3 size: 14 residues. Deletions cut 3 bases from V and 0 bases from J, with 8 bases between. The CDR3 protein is CASSERGTNYGYTF. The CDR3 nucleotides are TGTGCCAGCAGTGAGCGGGGTACTAACTATGGCTACACCTTC.

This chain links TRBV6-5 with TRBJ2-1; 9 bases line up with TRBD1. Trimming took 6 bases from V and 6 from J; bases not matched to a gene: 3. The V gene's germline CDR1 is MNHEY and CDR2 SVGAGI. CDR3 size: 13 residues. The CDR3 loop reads CASRKTGGNEQFF. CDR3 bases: TGTGCCAGCAGAAAGACAGGGGGCAATGAGCAGTTCTTC.

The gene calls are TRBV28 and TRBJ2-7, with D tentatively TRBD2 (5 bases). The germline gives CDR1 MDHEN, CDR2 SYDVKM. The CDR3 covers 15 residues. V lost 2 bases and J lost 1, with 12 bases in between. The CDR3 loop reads CASSLPGSVSYEQYF. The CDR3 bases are TGTGCCAGCAGTTTACCAGGTAGCGTTTCCTACGAGCAGTACTTC.

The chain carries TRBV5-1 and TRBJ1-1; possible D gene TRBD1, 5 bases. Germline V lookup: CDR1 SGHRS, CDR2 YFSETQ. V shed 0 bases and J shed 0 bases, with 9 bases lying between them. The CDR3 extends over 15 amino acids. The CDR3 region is CASSLDRQMNTEAFF. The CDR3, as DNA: TGCGCCAGCAGCTTGGACAGACAGATGAACACTGAAGCTTTCTTT. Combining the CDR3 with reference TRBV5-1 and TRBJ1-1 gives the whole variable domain KAGVTQTPRYLIKTRGQQVTLSCSPISGHRSVSWYQQTPGQGLQFLFEYFSETQRNKGNFPGRFSGRQFSNSRSEMNVSTLELGDSALYLCASSLDRQMNTEAFFGQGTRLTVV.

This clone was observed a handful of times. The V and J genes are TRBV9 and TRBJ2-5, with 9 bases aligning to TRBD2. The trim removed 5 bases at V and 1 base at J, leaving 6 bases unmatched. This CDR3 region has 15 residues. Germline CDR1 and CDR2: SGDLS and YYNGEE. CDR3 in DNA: TGTGCCAGCAGTTTCGGGACTAGCCGCCAAGAGACCCAGTACTTC. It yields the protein CASSFGTSRQETQYF. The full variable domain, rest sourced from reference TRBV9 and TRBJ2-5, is DSGVTQTPKHLITATGQRVTLRCSPRSGDLSVYWYQQSLDQGLQFLIQYYNGEERAKGNILERFSAQQFPDLHSELNLSSLELGDSALYFCASSFGTSRQETQYFGPGTRLLVL.

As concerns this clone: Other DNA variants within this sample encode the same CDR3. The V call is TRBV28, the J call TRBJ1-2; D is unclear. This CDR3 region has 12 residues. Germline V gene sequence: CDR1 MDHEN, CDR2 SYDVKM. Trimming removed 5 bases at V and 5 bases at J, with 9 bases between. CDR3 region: CASSPSSYGYTF. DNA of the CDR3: TGTGCCAGCAGTCCCTCATCGTATGGCTACACCTTC.

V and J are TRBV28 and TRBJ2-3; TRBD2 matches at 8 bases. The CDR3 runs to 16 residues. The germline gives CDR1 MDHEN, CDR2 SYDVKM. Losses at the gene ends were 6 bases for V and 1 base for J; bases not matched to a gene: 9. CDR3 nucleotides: TGTGCCAGCAGCCGCGGTGGTAGCGGGGGCACAGATACGCAGTATTTT. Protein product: CASSRGGSGGTDTQYF.

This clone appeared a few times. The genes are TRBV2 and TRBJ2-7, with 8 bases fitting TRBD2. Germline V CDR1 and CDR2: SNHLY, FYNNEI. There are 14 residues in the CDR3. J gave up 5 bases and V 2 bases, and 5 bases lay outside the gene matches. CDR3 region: CASSESGRFNEQYF. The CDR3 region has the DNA TGTGCCAGCAGTGAAAGCGGGAGATTCAACGAGCAGTACTTC.

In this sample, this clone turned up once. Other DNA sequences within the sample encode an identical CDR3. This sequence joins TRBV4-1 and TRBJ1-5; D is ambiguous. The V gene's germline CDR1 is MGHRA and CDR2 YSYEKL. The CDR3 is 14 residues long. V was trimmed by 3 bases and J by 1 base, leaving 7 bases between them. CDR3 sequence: CASSHDGSNQPQHF. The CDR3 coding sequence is TGCGCCAGCAGCCACGACGGGAGCAATCAGCCCCAGCATTTT.

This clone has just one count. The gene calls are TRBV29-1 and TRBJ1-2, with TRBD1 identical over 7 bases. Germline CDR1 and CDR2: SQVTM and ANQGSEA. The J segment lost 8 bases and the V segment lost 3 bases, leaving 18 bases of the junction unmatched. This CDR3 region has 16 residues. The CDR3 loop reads CSVDPGTAFLSRGYTF. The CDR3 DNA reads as TGCAGCGTTGACCCCGGGACAGCTTTCTTGTCTCGGGGCTACACCTTC.

The CDR3 loop reads CASRGQGYEQYF. For the CDR3, the DNA is TGTGCCAGCAGGGGACAGGGGTACGAGCAGTACTTC. The chain employs TRBV27 and TRBJ2-7, with 10 nucleotides matching TRBD1. This CDR3 comprises 12 residues. Germline CDR1 MNHEY, CDR2 SMNVEV (reference sequence). The ends lost 6 bases at V and 4 bases at J; junction bases unmatched: 0.

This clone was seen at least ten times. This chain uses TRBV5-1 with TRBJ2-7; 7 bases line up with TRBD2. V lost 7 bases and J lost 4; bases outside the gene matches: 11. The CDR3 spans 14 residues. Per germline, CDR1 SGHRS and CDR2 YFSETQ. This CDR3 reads CASGPGSGRYEQYF. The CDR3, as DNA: TGCGCCAGCGGCCCGGGTTCCGGGAGGTACGAGCAGTACTTC.

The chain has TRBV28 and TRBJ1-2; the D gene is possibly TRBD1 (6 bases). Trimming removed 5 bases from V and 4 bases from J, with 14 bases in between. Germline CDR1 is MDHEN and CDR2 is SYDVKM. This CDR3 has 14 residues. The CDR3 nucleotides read TGTGCCAGCAGTCGAACAGGGCTAGGCTATGGCTACACCTTC. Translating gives CASSRTGLGYGYTF.

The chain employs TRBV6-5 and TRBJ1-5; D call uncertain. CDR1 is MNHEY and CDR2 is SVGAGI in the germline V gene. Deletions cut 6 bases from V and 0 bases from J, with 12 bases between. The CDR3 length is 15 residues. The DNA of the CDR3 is TGTGCCAGCAGACCTACACAGCATAGCAATCAGCCCCAGCATTTT. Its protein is CASRPTQHSNQPQHF.

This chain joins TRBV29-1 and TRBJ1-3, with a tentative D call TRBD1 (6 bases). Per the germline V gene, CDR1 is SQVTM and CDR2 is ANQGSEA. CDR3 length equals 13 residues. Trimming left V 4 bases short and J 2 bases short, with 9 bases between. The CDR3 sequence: CSVAGVTGNTIYF. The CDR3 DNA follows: TGCAGCGTTGCAGGGGTGACTGGAAACACCATATATTTT.

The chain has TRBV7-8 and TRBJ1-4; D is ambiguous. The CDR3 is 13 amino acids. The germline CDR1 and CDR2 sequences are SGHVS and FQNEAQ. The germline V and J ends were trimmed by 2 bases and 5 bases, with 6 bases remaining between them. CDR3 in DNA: TGTGCCAGCAGCTTAATAAGGAATGAAAAACTGTTTTTT. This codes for CASSLIRNEKLFF.

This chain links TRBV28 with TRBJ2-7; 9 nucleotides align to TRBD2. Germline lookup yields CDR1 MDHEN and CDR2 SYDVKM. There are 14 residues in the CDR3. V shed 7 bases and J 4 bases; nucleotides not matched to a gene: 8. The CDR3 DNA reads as TGTGCCAGCACCTATAGCGGGAGCTCGTACGAGCAGTACTTC. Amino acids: CASTYSGSSYEQYF.

CDR3 nucleotide sequence: TGTGCCAGCAGCAACCTCCCAGCGGGAGTTGGGGCCAACGTCCTGACTTTC. As protein: CASSNLPAGVGANVLTF. The chain is built from TRBV7-9 and TRBJ2-6, with 8 positions matching TRBD2. There are 17 residues in the CDR3. J lost 3 bases, V lost 5 bases, and 9 bases had no gene match. Germline loops: CDR1 SEHNR, CDR2 FQNEAQ (reference sequence).

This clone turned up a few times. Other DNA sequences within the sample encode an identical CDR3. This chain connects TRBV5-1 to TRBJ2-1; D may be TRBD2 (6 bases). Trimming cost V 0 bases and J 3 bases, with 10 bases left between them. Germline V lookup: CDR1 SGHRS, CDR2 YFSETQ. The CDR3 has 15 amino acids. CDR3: CASSLGGGSYNEQFF. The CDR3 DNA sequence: TGCGCCAGCAGCTTGGGAGGAGGGAGCTACAATGAGCAGTTCTTC. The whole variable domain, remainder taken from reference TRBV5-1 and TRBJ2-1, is KAGVTQTPRYLIKTRGQQVTLSCSPISGHRSVSWYQQTPGQGLQFLFEYFSETQRNKGNFPGRFSGRQFSNSRSEMNVSTLELGDSALYLCASSLGGGSYNEQFFGPGTRLTVL.

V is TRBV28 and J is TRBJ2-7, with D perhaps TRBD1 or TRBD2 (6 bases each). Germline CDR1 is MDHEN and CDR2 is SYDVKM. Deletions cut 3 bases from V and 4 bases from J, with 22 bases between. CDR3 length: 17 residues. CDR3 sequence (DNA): TGTGCCAGCAGTTTTGGGTCAGTTGTCGAGGGGGGATACGAGCAGTACTTC. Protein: CASSFGSVVEGGYEQYF.

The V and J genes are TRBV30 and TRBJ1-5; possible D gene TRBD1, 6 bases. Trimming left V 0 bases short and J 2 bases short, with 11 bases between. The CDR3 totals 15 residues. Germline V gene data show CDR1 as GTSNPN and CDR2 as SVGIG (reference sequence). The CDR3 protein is CAWSVSAGGNQPQHF. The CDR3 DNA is TGTGCCTGGAGTGTGTCCGCAGGGGGCAATCAGCCCCAGCATTTT. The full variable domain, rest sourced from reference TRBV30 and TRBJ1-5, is SQTIHQWPATLVQPVGSPLSLECTVEGTSNPNLYWYRQAAGRGLQLLFYSVGIGQISSEVPQNLSASRPQDRQFILSSKKLLLSDSGFYLCAWSVSAGGNQPQHFGDGTRLSIL.

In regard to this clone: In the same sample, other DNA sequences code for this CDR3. CDR3 sequence (DNA): TGTGCCAGCAGTTACTCTACAGGGGGATATGGCTACACCTTC. Protein sequence: CASSYSTGGYGYTF. The chain uses TRBV6-5 and TRBJ1-2; 8 bases fit TRBD1. V shed 0 bases and J 5 bases; nucleotides not matched to a gene: 2. This CDR3 spans 14 amino acids. The V gene's germline CDR1 is MNHEY and CDR2 SVGAGI.

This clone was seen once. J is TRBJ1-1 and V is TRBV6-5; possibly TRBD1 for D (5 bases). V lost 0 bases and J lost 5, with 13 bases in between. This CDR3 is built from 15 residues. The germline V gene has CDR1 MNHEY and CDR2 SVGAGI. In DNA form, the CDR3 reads TGTGCCAGCAGTTACTCGCCTATTCAGGGTACTGAAGCTTTCTTT. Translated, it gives CASSYSPIQGTEAFF.

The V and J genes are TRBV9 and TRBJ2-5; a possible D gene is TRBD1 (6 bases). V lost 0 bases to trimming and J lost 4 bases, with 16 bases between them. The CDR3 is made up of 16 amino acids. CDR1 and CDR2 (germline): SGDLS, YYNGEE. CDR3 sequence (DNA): TGTGCCAGCAGCGTAGAATCCAGGGGACGGGGAGAGACCCAGTACTTC. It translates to CASSVESRGRGETQYF.

This CDR3 reads CSGGLVKDTQYF. In DNA form, the CDR3 reads TGCAGCGGGGGACTAGTGAAGGATACGCAGTATTTT. This rearrangement joins TRBV29-1 to TRBJ2-3; 8 positions agree with TRBD2. In germline, CDR1 is SQVTM, CDR2 ANQGSEA. The ends lost 7 bases at V and 6 bases at J; junction bases unmatched: 6. The CDR3 is 12 residues long.

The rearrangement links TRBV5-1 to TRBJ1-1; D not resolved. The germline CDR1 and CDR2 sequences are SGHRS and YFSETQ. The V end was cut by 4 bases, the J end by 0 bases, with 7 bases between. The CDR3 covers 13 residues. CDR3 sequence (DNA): TGCGCCAGCAGCGACACAATGAACACTGAAGCTTTCTTT. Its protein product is CASSDTMNTEAFF.